One sample yielded the 8 T cell receptor beta chains listed below, sequenced in a study of T-cell reconstitution after alpha-beta-depleted transplantation in children (dated by TCRdb to the mid-2010s). Receptors were amplified or captured by PCR. For sequencing, an Illumina HiSeq 2500 was employed. To normalize quantification of the TCRbeta repertoire, the TCR libraries were built with molecular barcoding that relied on unique molecular identifiers. The public reads were reprocessed in TCRdb via fastp at Q25 and MiXCR, keeping in-frame beta chains. Rows matching on CDR3 protein sequence are summarized as one entry with the most common DNA and genes. The sample yields around 380,000 distinct CDR3 sequences; roughly a tenth were counted once. Over 4.5% of the sample comes from the top ten. The specimen was PBMCs from the stem cell graft donor, collected from the stem cell graft. Receptors originate from a human donor who donated a stem cell graft to a child with acute myeloid leukemia.

This chain joins TRBV7-9 and TRBJ2-1; 7 nucleotides line up with TRBD2. CDR1 SEHNR and CDR2 FQNEAQ come from the germline V gene (reference sequence). The CDR3 is made up of 15 amino acids. V shed 5 bases and J 6 bases; nucleotides not matched to a gene: 10. The CDR3 is CASSPPRTRANEQFF. The CDR3 nucleotides are TGTGCCAGCAGCCCACCAAGGACTAGAGCCAATGAGCAGTTCTTC.

V usage is TRBV14 and J usage is TRBJ2-5; 7 nucleotides match TRBD1. The CDR3 contains 19 residues. With 3 bases clipped from V and 1 base from J, the junction kept 17 bases outside the gene matches. Looked up from germline, CDR1 is SGHDN and CDR2 is FVKESK. CDR3 in DNA: TGTGCCAGCAGCCAGAAGATAGGAAACCGGGACAGAGCCCAAGAGACCCAGTACTTC. As protein: CASSQKIGNRDRAQETQYF. Using reference TRBV14 and TRBJ2-5 for the parts outside the CDR3, the full variable domain is EAGVTQFPSHSVIEKGQTVTLRCDPISGHDNLYWYRRVMGKEIKFLLHFVKESKQDESGMPNNRFLAERTGGTYSTLKVQPAELEDSGVYFCASSQKIGNRDRAQETQYFGPGTRLLVL.

This clonotype was recorded a few times. The genes are TRBV5-1 and TRBJ2-2, with 9 bases fitting TRBD1. Germline V gene sequence: CDR1 SGHRS, CDR2 YFSETQ. CDR3 length equals 16 residues. The junction had 9 bases not matched to a gene; V was cut back by 5 bases and J by 4 bases. The CDR3 protein is CASSLRGQGLTGELFF. The CDR3 DNA reads TGCGCCAGCAGTCTGCGGGGACAGGGACTCACCGGGGAGCTGTTTTTT.

This clonotype was counted many times. The rearrangement links TRBV28 to TRBJ2-7, with 9 nucleotides matching TRBD1. V shed 4 bases and J 4 bases; nucleotides not matched to a gene: 8. CDR3 size: 15 residues. Germline CDR1 and CDR2: MDHEN and SYDVKM. Here the CDR3 reads CASSSTGGGYYEQYF. CDR3 nucleotide sequence: TGTGCCAGCAGTTCCACAGGGGGCGGTTATTACGAGCAGTACTTC.

CDR3 sequence (DNA): TGCAGCGTTTATGGGGAAACCTCCTACAATGAGCAGTTCTTC. Its translation: CSVYGETSYNEQFF. The chain uses TRBV29-1 and TRBJ2-1; D ambiguous. V was shortened by 5 bases and J by 0 bases, with 11 bases between the two germline ends. Germline V gene sequence: CDR1 SQVTM, CDR2 ANQGSEA. CDR3 length equals 14 residues.

The chain is built from TRBV4-1 and TRBJ1-5; no firm D call. Trimming cost V 2 bases and J 4 bases, with 15 bases left between them. CDR1 is MGHRA and CDR2 is YSYEKL in the germline V gene. The CDR3 extends over 16 amino acids. The CDR3 nucleotides are TGCGCCAGCAGCCAACCTCTCTCCCTGACGAATCAGCCCCAGCATTTT. Amino acids: CASSQPLSLTNQPQHF.

This clonotype was counted between two and nine times. This chain uses TRBV29-1 with TRBJ2-4, with D perhaps matching TRBD1 (5 bases). V dropped 0 bases and J dropped 0 bases, with 18 bases sitting between them. Germline-derived CDR1 and CDR2 are SQVTM and ANQGSEA. The CDR3 consists of 18 residues. This CDR3 is CSVEDALGAGIAKNIQYF. The CDR3 DNA is TGCAGCGTTGAAGACGCGCTTGGGGCAGGGATAGCCAAAAACATTCAGTACTTC.

This clonotype occurred many times. The V gene is TRBV3-1, the J gene TRBJ1-1, with a possible D match to TRBD1 (5 bases). Per germline, CDR1 LGHDT and CDR2 YNNKEL (reference sequence). Trimming took off 3 bases at V and 3 bases at J, with 8 bases between the two ends. The CDR3 sequence is 13 residues long. The chain's CDR3 is CASSQGGDTEAFF. The CDR3 DNA reads as TGTGCCAGCAGCCAGGGAGGGGACACTGAAGCTTTCTTT.